This TCR beta chain was captured by sequencing in a study of cytomegalovirus exposure and HLA in healthy donors listed by TCRdb under 2017. For context, the study as a whole: According to a later analysis, the roughly 130 validation repertoires were produced on the same platform as the roughly 700 repertoires of the first cohort. The aim of the study was to test whether cataloging public T cell receptors could identify signatures of past pathogen exposure. A separate validation cohort of 90 to 150 different subjects was used in addition to the roughly 670-subject first cohort. To predict cytomegalovirus infection status, the study combined high-throughput TCR immunosequencing, statistical association of individual TCRs with disease status, and machine learning. Results and caveats for the whole study, not just this receptor: Most TCR sequences were seen in very few donors, while some public TCRs were found in many individuals. It was suggested by the authors that the approach could potentially be generalized to other disease states and immunological phenotypes. Three of the identified cytomegalovirus-associated TCR beta chains were confirmed in vitro to be specific for cytomegalovirus antigens. The classifier was reported to diagnose cytomegalovirus status with high specificity and sensitivity in both the original cohort and the validation cohort. A later analysis had no HLA typing for the validation cohort, so co-occurrence there was scored across all 110 or so repertoires. The study listed 170 or so TCR beta chains as associated with cytomegalovirus. In a later analysis, TCRs clustered in the first cohort were found to also tend to co-occur in the roughly 130 validation repertoires, with approximately 94% of cluster scores above 0.

The method was the immunoSEQ multiplex PCR assay. The paper's processing steps were these. To diagnose cytomegalovirus status from the catalog of TCR beta chain sequences, a statistical classification framework was built. Held by TCRdb, this immuneACCESS table contains in-frame sequences only and omits some clones. Under half of the omission traces to an unresolved V gene where checked; the cause of the rest is unknown. For V, J and clone size, that table is used; D and trimming come from the DNA. The sample table records some 140,000 clones; roughly 86% of these occur just once. 1.4% to 1.5% of the sample is taken by the ten largest. Separate from the approximately 670-subject first cohort, the validation cohort of some 130 subjects was the group to which the donors belonged. CDR1 and CDR2 (MGHRA, YSYEKL) derive from the germline V gene. The V end loses 1 base and the J end loses 0 bases, and a stretch of 9 bases separates them. From the cysteine up to the phenylalanine, the CDR3 has a length of 15 residues. The CDR3 DNA has 45 bases and is translated from base 1.

In regard to this clone: It has no known antigen specificity. Within one base of it there is no much larger clone, and no base qualities were kept.

Recombination linked TRBV4-1 to TRBJ1-2; too little of a D gene remains to name it. This receptor was identified in a woman aged 25 to 39 in good health and CMV-seronegative. Sequencing was done on a sample of PBMCs. CDR3 region: CASSQGSVTNYGYTF. The bases are TGCGCCAGCAGCCAAGGGTCGGTGACTAACTATGGCTACACCTTC.